Below, 21 T cell receptor beta chains from the same sample are listed, as sequenced in a study of PD-L1 blockade in urothelial cancer. Sequencing was performed with immunoSEQ multiplex PCR; in TCRdb, only in-frame clones are kept and a portion is missing. The table lists 45,000 to 50,000 clones, approximately 89% of them singletons, with about 4% in the top ten. Sequences were derived from PBMCs, sampled around atezolizumab (anti-PD-L1) treatment. The source of these receptors is a man aged 80 or over with urothelial cancer.

This sequence joins TRBV5-1 and TRBJ2-7; 10 nucleotides match TRBD2. The CDR3 extends over 16 amino acids. Trimming at V came to 4 bases and at J to 5 bases, leaving 12 bases not matched to a gene. Germline-derived CDR1 and CDR2 are SGHRS and YFSETQ. CDR3 protein: CASSIGASGRTDEQYF. Written as DNA, the CDR3 is TGCGCCAGCAGCATAGGGGCTAGCGGGAGAACGGACGAGCAGTACTTC.

This clone is a singleton in its sample. V and J are TRBV7-6 and TRBJ2-2; TRBD2 matches at 14 bases. This CDR3 region has 17 residues. Germline values: CDR1 SGHVS, CDR2 FNYEAQ. Losses at the gene ends were 5 bases for V and 2 bases for J; bases not matched to a gene: 4. The CDR3 region is CASSLTSGRGNTGELFF. CDR3 DNA: TGTGCCAGCAGCCTGACTAGCGGGAGGGGTAACACCGGGGAGCTGTTTTTT.

The J gene is TRBJ2-5, the V gene TRBV10-1; tentative D call: TRBD1 (6 bases). CDR1 WNHNN and CDR2 SYGVQD come from the germline V gene (reference sequence). The CDR3 runs to 14 residues. V was pared by 0 bases and J by 10 bases, with 15 bases between. The CDR3 nucleotides are TGCGCCAGCAGTGAGTCGGGGGCAGAGCAAGTCCAGTACTTC. It yields the protein CASSESGAEQVQYF.

This rearrangement joins TRBV19 to TRBJ2-7, with TRBD1 matching 9 bases. Germline trimming cut 5 bases from V and 1 base from J; bases unmatched to any gene: 9. The V gene's germline CDR1 is LNHDA and CDR2 SQIVND (reference sequence). The CDR3 sequence is 16 residues long. The CDR3 sequence: CASSSSTGTGSYEQYF. CDR3 bases: TGTGCCAGTAGTTCCAGTACCGGGACAGGGTCCTACGAGCAGTACTTC.

The genes are TRBV6-1 and TRBJ2-1, with a weak D call TRBD2 (6 bases). Per germline, CDR1 MNHNS and CDR2 SASEGT. The CDR3 extends over 14 amino acids. The V end lost 7 bases, the J end lost 9 bases, and 19 bases lay between the germline ends. For the CDR3, the DNA is TGTGCCAGCAAGGGGACCCTGGGGGGAGGTGAGCAGTTCTTC. Protein product: CASKGTLGGGEQFF.

V usage is TRBV19 and J usage is TRBJ1-4, with a weak D call TRBD1 (6 bases). Germline V gives CDR1 LNHDA, CDR2 SQIVND (reference sequence). This CDR3 is 13 amino acids long. Trimming shortened V by 3 bases and J by 7 bases, and 9 bases separated the two germline ends. CDR3 region: CASSIVGGEKLFF. The CDR3 DNA reads as TGTGCCAGTAGTATCGTAGGGGGTGAAAAACTGTTTTTT.

J is TRBJ2-5 and V is TRBV5-1; 8 bases line up with TRBD2. Trimming took 1 base from V and 4 from J; bases not matched to a gene: 6. Germline CDR1 reads SGHRS; CDR2 reads YFSETQ. The CDR3 loop spans 15 amino acids. The CDR3 region is CASSLFPGGGETQYF. As DNA, the CDR3 is TGCGCCAGCAGCTTGTTTCCGGGAGGGGGAGAGACCCAGTACTTC.

This clone has more than one count but fewer than ten. The V call is TRBV4-3, the J call TRBJ2-7; D is perhaps TRBD1 (5 bases). Germline V gene sequence: CDR1 LGHNA, CDR2 YSLEER. V lost 1 base, J lost 6 bases, and 16 bases lay in between. CDR3 length equals 15 residues. The CDR3 spells CASSQGSAGLGEQYF. CDR3 nucleotides: TGCGCCAGCAGCCAAGGGTCGGCAGGGCTCGGCGAGCAGTACTTC.

The chain employs TRBV18 and TRBJ2-6, with TRBD2 matching over 10 bases. This CDR3 contains 18 residues. V was pared by 0 bases and J by 0 bases, with 2 bases of the junction left unmatched. Germline lookup yields CDR1 KGHSH and CDR2 LQKENI. CDR3 residues: CASSPPSGRVSGANVLTF. In DNA form, the CDR3 reads TGTGCCAGCTCACCACCAAGCGGGAGGGTCTCTGGGGCCAACGTCCTGACTTTC.

The V and J genes are TRBV28 and TRBJ2-7, with 7 bases lining up with TRBD1. Germline values: CDR1 MDHEN, CDR2 SYDVKM. CDR3 length: 15 residues. With 5 bases clipped from V and 2 bases from J, the junction kept 9 bases outside the gene matches. CDR3 residues: CASSLLQGVPYEQYF. Written as DNA, the CDR3 is TGTGCCAGCAGTCTACTTCAGGGGGTTCCCTACGAGCAGTACTTC.

The V and J genes are TRBV11-3 and TRBJ2-1, with 9 bases matching TRBD2. The CDR3 length is 17 residues. CDR1 is SGHNT and CDR2 is YENEEA in the germline V gene. The ends lost 0 bases at V and 7 bases at J; junction bases unmatched: 10. CDR3 protein: CASSLDRGSGRINEQFF. As DNA, the CDR3 is TGTGCCAGCAGCTTAGATCGGGGTAGCGGGAGAATTAATGAGCAGTTCTTC. Full variable domain (remainder filled in from reference TRBV11-3 and TRBJ2-1): EAGVVQSPRYKIIEKKQPVAFWCNPISGHNTLYWYLQNLGQGPELLIRYENEEAVDDSQLPKDRFSAERLKGVDSTLKIQPAELGDSAVYLCASSLDRGSGRINEQFFGPGTRLTVL.

V usage is TRBV6-1 and J usage is TRBJ2-7; the D gene is possibly TRBD2 (6 bases). Trimming pared 2 bases from V and 2 bases from J, leaving 10 bases between. CDR1 MNHNS and CDR2 SASEGT come from the germline V gene. This CDR3 spans 14 amino acids. The CDR3 DNA reads TGTGCCAGCAGTGAATCAGCGGGCCCCTACGAGCAGTACTTC. It translates to CASSESAGPYEQYF.

The V call is TRBV6-6, the J call TRBJ2-5; 7 nucleotides align to TRBD1. Germline V lookup: CDR1 MNHNY, CDR2 SVGAGI (reference sequence). J gave up 5 bases and V 8 bases, and 11 bases lay outside the gene matches. This CDR3 has 14 residues. CDR3 protein: CASRIDRVGETQYF. The CDR3 DNA is TGTGCCAGCCGGATCGACAGGGTTGGGGAGACCCAGTACTTC.

J is TRBJ2-7 and V is TRBV7-9; 14 positions agree with TRBD2. Germline loops: CDR1 SEHNR, CDR2 FQNEAQ (reference sequence). The CDR3 has 14 amino acids. The V segment lost 5 bases and the J segment 12 bases; nucleotides outside the gene matches: 9. CDR3 sequence (DNA): TGTGCCAGCAGCCAACCGACTAGCGGGAGGGCCCCGTACTTC. Translating it yields CASSQPTSGRAPYF.

The chain has TRBV4-1 and TRBJ2-1; 8 nucleotides align to TRBD2. Germline CDR1 and CDR2: MGHRA and YSYEKL. V shed 0 bases and J 8 bases; nucleotides not matched to a gene: 6. CDR3 length: 15 amino acids. CDR3 loop: CASSQDPSGYYEQFF. The CDR3 nucleotides read TGCGCCAGCAGCCAAGACCCTAGCGGGTATTATGAGCAGTTCTTC.

This clone was picked up one time. The chain employs TRBV2 and TRBJ1-2; 10 bases line up with TRBD1. This CDR3 has 15 residues. CDR1 and CDR2 from the germline V gene are SNHLY and FYNNEI. The J segment lost 1 base and the V segment lost 3 bases, leaving 2 bases of the junction unmatched. CDR3 in DNA: TGTGCCAGCAGTGAGGGACAGGGGTATAACTATGGCTACACCTTC. This translates into CASSEGQGYNYGYTF.

The chain carries TRBV6-6 and TRBJ2-7; the match to TRBD1 covers 9 bases. The CDR3 runs to 15 residues. The ends lost 5 bases at V and 5 bases at J; junction bases unmatched: 10. Germline lookup yields CDR1 MNHNY and CDR2 SVGAGI (reference sequence). CDR3 region: CASSQGTGLFDEQYF. CDR3 bases: TGTGCCAGCAGTCAGGGGACAGGGCTCTTCGACGAGCAGTACTTC.

The chain links TRBV19 to TRBJ2-2; tentative D call: TRBD1 (6 bases). The ends were cut back, 7 bases at V and 6 bases at J, with 18 bases in the middle. The length of the CDR3 is 15 residues. Germline CDR1 reads LNHDA; CDR2 reads SQIVND (reference sequence). CDR3 sequence (DNA): TGTGCCAGTACCACAACAAGGGGGTTCGCCGGGGAGCTGTTTTTT. This encodes CASTTTRGFAGELFF. Full variable domain (rest looked up from reference TRBV19 and TRBJ2-2): DGGITQSPKYLFRKEGQNVTLSCEQNLNHDAMYWYRQDPGQGLRLIYYSQIVNDFQKGDIAEGYSVSREKKESFPLTVTSAQKNPTAFYLCASTTTRGFAGELFFGEGSRLTVL.

This clone showed up just once. The rearrangement joins TRBV6-1 to TRBJ2-7; TRBD2 aligns across 9 bases. The V gene's germline CDR1 is MNHNS and CDR2 SASEGT. The V and J ends lost 6 bases and 2 bases, in that order; junction bases with no gene match: 8. The CDR3 length is 15 residues. The CDR3 sequence: CASSEPSGTPYEQYF. DNA of the CDR3: TGTGCCAGCAGCGAACCTAGCGGGACGCCCTACGAGCAGTACTTC.

The table lists this clone with a count of one. The V and J genes are TRBV30 and TRBJ1-2; 10 nucleotides agree with TRBD1. Losses at the gene ends were 5 bases for V and 6 bases for J; bases not matched to a gene: 3. The CDR3 is made up of 12 amino acids. The germline V gene encodes CDR1 GTSNPN and CDR2 SVGIG (reference sequence). In DNA form, the CDR3 reads TGTGCCTGGGGGGGGACAGGGGATGGCTACACCTTC. Its translation is CAWGGTGDGYTF.

Written as DNA, the CDR3 is TGCGCCAGCAGCTTCCAGGGGAGCTCCTACGAGCAGTACTTC. The encoded protein is CASSFQGSSYEQYF. The rearrangement links TRBV5-1 to TRBJ2-7; weak D call: TRBD1 (6 bases). V lost 2 bases and J lost 0, with 9 bases in between. The length of the CDR3 is 14 residues. Germline values: CDR1 SGHRS, CDR2 YFSETQ. The whole variable domain, remainder taken from reference TRBV5-1 and TRBJ2-7, is KAGVTQTPRYLIKTRGQQVTLSCSPISGHRSVSWYQQTPGQGLQFLFEYFSETQRNKGNFPGRFSGRQFSNSRSEMNVSTLELGDSALYLCASSFQGSSYEQYFGPGTRLTVT.